One TCR beta chain is described in this entry. Its antigen is unknown. The source of the sample is a study of cytomegalovirus exposure and HLA in healthy donors. About the study: Early released data comprised around 79 million unique TCRs from HLA-typed donors. Study-level results: Associated with cytomegalovirus, according to the listing, were some 180 TCR beta chains.

The PCR ran on 60 Vbeta and 13 Jbeta primers. Per the study methods: About 10 million shared chains were among the 65 million to 85 million unique TCR beta chains that a later analysis counted. Using immunoSEQ multiplex PCR, the repertoire was profiled, and TCRdb retains in-frame clones only, with some absent. The V and J calls and clone size were taken over from that table, and D and trimming were inferred from the DNA. The sample records approximately 180,000 clones, around 84% being singletons. This CDR3 region has 15 residues. The V end was cut by 0 bases, the J end by 1 base, with 10 bases between. CDR1 is SGHRS, CDR2 YFSETQ, per germline.

The TCR was taken from a woman in her late teens or twenties in good health and CMV-seronegative. The V call is TRBV5-1, the J call TRBJ1-1; D is perhaps TRBD1 (5 bases). Input material: PBMCs. The CDR3 spells CASSLDGGQNTEAFF. In nucleotides, the CDR3 is TGCGCCAGCAGCTTGGACGGGGGTCAGAACACTGAAGCTTTCTTT.